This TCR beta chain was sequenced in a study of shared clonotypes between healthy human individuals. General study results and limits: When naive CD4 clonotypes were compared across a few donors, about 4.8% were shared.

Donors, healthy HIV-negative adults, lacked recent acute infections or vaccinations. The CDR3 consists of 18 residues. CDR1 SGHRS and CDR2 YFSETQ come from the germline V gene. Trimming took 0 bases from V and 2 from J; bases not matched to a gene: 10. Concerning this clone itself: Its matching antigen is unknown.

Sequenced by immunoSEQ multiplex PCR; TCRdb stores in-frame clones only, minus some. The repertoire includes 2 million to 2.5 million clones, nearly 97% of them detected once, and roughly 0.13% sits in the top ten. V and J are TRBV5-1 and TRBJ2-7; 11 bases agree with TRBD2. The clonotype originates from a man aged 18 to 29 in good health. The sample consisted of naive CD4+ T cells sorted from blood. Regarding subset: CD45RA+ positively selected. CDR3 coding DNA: TGCGCCAGCAGCTTGGAGCTAGCGGGAGGTACGTGGGCCTACGAGCAGTACTTC. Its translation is CASSLELAGGTWAYEQYF.